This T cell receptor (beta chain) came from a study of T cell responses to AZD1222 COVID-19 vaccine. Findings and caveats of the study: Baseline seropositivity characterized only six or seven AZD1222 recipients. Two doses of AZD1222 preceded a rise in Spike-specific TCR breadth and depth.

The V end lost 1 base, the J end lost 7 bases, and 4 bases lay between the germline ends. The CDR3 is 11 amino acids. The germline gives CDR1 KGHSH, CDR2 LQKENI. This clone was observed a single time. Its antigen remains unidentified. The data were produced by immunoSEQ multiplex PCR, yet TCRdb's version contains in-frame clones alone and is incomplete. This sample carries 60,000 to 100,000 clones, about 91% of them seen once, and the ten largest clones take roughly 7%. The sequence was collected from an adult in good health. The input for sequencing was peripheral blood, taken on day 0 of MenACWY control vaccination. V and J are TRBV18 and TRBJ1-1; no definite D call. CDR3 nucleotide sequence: TGTGCCAGCTCACCACAGATTGAAGCTTTCTTT. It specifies CASSPQIEAFF.